This entry lists 20 T cell receptor beta chains sequenced from one sample in a study of T cell responses to AZD1222 COVID-19 vaccine. Sequencing used immunoSEQ multiplex PCR; TCRdb keeps in-frame clones, though not all of them. The data show under 90,000 clones, about 80% seen once. The input for sequencing was peripheral blood, taken 28 days after the second AZD1222 dose. Receptors were obtained from an adult who received the AZD1222 COVID-19 vaccine.

The chain recombines TRBV10-3 with TRBJ1-4, with TRBD1 as a possible D gene (6 bases). Germline loops: CDR1 ENHRY, CDR2 SYGVKD. Trimming stripped 11 bases from V and 6 bases from J, with 19 bases between. CDR3 length: 14 amino acids. In DNA, the CDR3 is TGTGCCGCTAATCAGGGGAGGGTTGATGAAAAACTGTTTTTT. This sequence encodes CAANQGRVDEKLFF.

The J gene is TRBJ1-4, the V gene TRBV7-2, with D possibly matching TRBD1 (6 bases). Trimming took 2 bases from V and 4 from J, leaving 11 bases between them. Germline assignment: CDR1 SGHTA and CDR2 FQGNSA. This CDR3 is 15 amino acids long. CDR3 protein: CASSLPGHINEKLFF. For the CDR3, the DNA is TGTGCCAGCAGCTTACCGGGACACATTAATGAAAAACTGTTTTTT.

The rearrangement uses TRBV3-1 (or the pseudogene TRBV3-2) and TRBJ2-7, with D tentatively TRBD1 (5 bases). The CDR3 covers 11 residues. Germline CDR1 LGHDT, CDR2 YNNKEL (reference sequence). The V end lost 3 bases, the J end lost 7 bases, and 7 bases lay between the germline ends. The chain's CDR3 is CASSQGLEQYF. CDR3 nucleotides: TGTGCCAGCAGCCAGGGGCTGGAGCAGTACTTC.

The V gene is TRBV5-1, the J gene TRBJ1-3; D is unresolved. The CDR3 is 16 amino acids. V gave up 0 bases and J gave up 0 bases, with 10 bases separating them. Germline CDR1 and CDR2: SGHRS and YFSETQ. In DNA, the CDR3 is TGCGCCAGCAGCTTGGGAGACACGCACTCTGGAAACACCATATATTTT. Protein sequence: CASSLGDTHSGNTIYF.

V gene TRBV6-2 or TRBV6-3 combines with J gene TRBJ2-2, with D perhaps matching TRBD2 (5 bases). This CDR3 region has 14 residues. Looked up from germline, CDR1 is MNHEY and CDR2 is SVGEGT. Trimming cost V 4 bases and J 4 bases, with 10 bases left between them. The CDR3 bases are TGTGCCAGCAGTTTATTAGAGGGCACCGGGGAGCTGTTTTTT. Encoded protein: CASSLLEGTGELFF.

The chain employs TRBV7-9 and TRBJ1-5; D gene ambiguous. Germline-derived CDR1 and CDR2 are SEHNR and FQNEAQ (reference sequence). The V gene lost 3 bases and the J gene lost 5 bases, with 11 bases spanning the gap. This CDR3 is 14 amino acids long. The CDR3 DNA sequence: TGTGCCAGCAGCTTCGCGGCCGCCGATCAGCCCCAGCATTTT. Its translation is CASSFAAADQPQHF.

The DNA for the CDR3 is TGTGCCAGCAGCGTAGACCACAATCAGCCCCAGCATTTT. It translates to CASSVDHNQPQHF. The chain combines TRBV9 with TRBJ1-5; D is uncertain. This CDR3 comprises 13 residues. The V gene lost 0 bases and the J gene lost 3 bases, with 4 bases spanning the gap. CDR1 is SGDLS and CDR2 is YYNGEE in the germline V gene.

The rearrangement uses TRBV10-3 and TRBJ2-7; 9 nucleotides agree with TRBD1. The CDR3 sequence is 13 residues long. Germline V gene lookup returns CDR1 ENHRY and CDR2 SYGVKD. V trimming: 6 bases; J trimming: 7 bases; junction bases outside the gene matches: 7. The CDR3 region has the DNA TGTGCCATCAGCGGGACAGGGAAAGGTGAGCAGTACTTC. Protein: CAISGTGKGEQYF.

The rearrangement links TRBV7-9 to TRBJ2-3; D is perhaps TRBD1 (5 bases). The V gene lost 1 base and the J gene lost 1 base, with 12 bases spanning the gap. This CDR3 has 16 residues. Germline V gives CDR1 SEHNR, CDR2 FQNEAQ (reference sequence). The CDR3 here is CASSLERGYGTDTQYF. In nucleotides, the CDR3 is TGTGCCAGCAGCTTAGAAAGGGGCTATGGCACAGATACGCAGTATTTT.

This clone was counted between two and nine times. J is TRBJ2-2 and V is TRBV27; TRBD1 agrees at 8 bases. Germline-derived CDR1 and CDR2 are MNHEY and SMNVEV (reference sequence). The trim removed 8 bases at V and 1 base at J, leaving 9 bases unmatched. This CDR3 has 16 amino acids. The CDR3 sequence is CASRLTGEVNTGELFF. As DNA, the CDR3 is TGTGCCAGCCGACTGACAGGGGAGGTGAACACCGGGGAGCTGTTTTTT.

This chain joins TRBV9 and TRBJ2-1; D remains unclear. The V and J ends lost 4 bases and 2 bases respectively, with 16 bases between them. CDR1 is SGDLS, CDR2 YYNGEE, per germline. This CDR3 is built from 16 residues. CDR3 nucleotide sequence: TGTGCCAGCAGCCCAAAGTCCTTGGTGGCCTACAATGAGCAGTTCTTC. It encodes CASSPKSLVAYNEQFF.

The genes are TRBV6-5 and TRBJ1-2, with TRBD1 identical over 10 bases. V lost 5 bases, J lost 3 bases, and 3 bases stayed unmatched. The CDR3 runs to 14 residues. Germline V gene lookup returns CDR1 MNHEY and CDR2 SVGAGI. This CDR3 reads CASSTGQGDYGYTF. The DNA for the CDR3 is TGTGCCAGCAGTACCGGACAGGGGGACTATGGCTACACCTTC.

This clone was counted only a few times. V gene TRBV28 combines with J gene TRBJ2-7; TRBD2 might be the D (5 bases). Looked up from germline, CDR1 is MDHEN and CDR2 is SYDVKM. CDR3 size: 13 residues. Between the trimmed V and J ends, which lost 10 bases and 2 bases, there was a span of 15 bases. CDR3 protein: CATKSGMPYEQYF. The DNA of the CDR3 is TGTGCCACCAAATCGGGGATGCCCTACGAGCAGTACTTC.

The V and J genes are TRBV7-9 and TRBJ1-1; no definite D call. The germline gives CDR1 SEHNR, CDR2 FQNEAQ (reference sequence). V was trimmed by 5 bases and J by 0 bases, leaving 10 bases between them. This CDR3 region has 14 residues. DNA of the CDR3: TGTGCCAGCAGCCCTAATCATATGAACACTGAAGCTTTCTTT. Translation gives CASSPNHMNTEAFF.

The chain employs TRBV6-4 and TRBJ1-1, with a weak D call TRBD1 (5 bases). The CDR3 is 17 amino acids. Germline CDR1 reads MRHNA; CDR2 reads SNTAGT. The V gene lost 5 bases and the J gene lost 5 bases, with 24 bases spanning the gap. DNA of the CDR3: TGTGCCAGCAGTCCGACATATGTTGGGGCGACAGAGACTGAAGCTTTCTTT. This gives the protein CASSPTYVGATETEAFF.

The chain employs TRBV7-2 and TRBJ2-3, with 8 positions matching TRBD2. The CDR3 loop spans 16 amino acids. Trimming cost V 1 base and J 0 bases; bases outside gene matches: 3. CDR1 is SGHTA and CDR2 is FQGNSA in the germline V gene. The CDR3 DNA sequence: TGTGCCAGCAGCTTAGGCCCTAGCGGGAGCACAGATACGCAGTATTTT. Residues: CASSLGPSGSTDTQYF.

CDR3 bases: TGTGCCTGGGGGAGGGCTAGCCTGGGGGCCAAAAACATTCAGTACTTC. Protein sequence: CAWGRASLGAKNIQYF. The chain combines TRBV30 with TRBJ2-4; 7 bases are a match to TRBD2. The CDR3 is made up of 16 amino acids. The junction had 11 bases not matched to a gene; V was cut back by 5 bases and J by 1 base. Germline CDR1 is GTSNPN and CDR2 is SVGIG (reference sequence).

There are a few counts of this clone. V and J are TRBV28 and TRBJ1-1; D is possibly TRBD1 (5 bases). V shed 0 bases and J shed 0 bases, with 20 bases lying between them. This CDR3 region has 19 residues. Per the germline V gene, CDR1 is MDHEN and CDR2 is SYDVKM. CDR3 sequence: CASSLWTTRMRGMNTEAFF. In DNA form, the CDR3 reads TGTGCCAGCAGTTTATGGACAACCCGAATGAGGGGCATGAACACTGAAGCTTTCTTT. The whole variable domain, filled in from reference TRBV28 and TRBJ1-1, reads DVKVTQSSRYLVKRTGEKVFLECVQDMDHENMFWYRQDPGLGLRLIYFSYDVKMKEKGDIPEGYSVSREKKERFSLILESASTNQTSMYLCASSLWTTRMRGMNTEAFFGQGTRLTVV.

V and J are TRBV4-3 and TRBJ2-1, with 7 bases matching TRBD1. V was clipped by 1 base and J by 6 bases; unmatched bases: 0. Germline V gives CDR1 LGHNA, CDR2 YSLEER. The CDR3 runs 13 residues. CDR3 coding DNA: TGCGCCAGCAGCCAAGGACAGGGCAATGAGCAGTTCTTC. Translation: CASSQGQGNEQFF.

The chain combines TRBV12-5 with TRBJ1-1; unclear D gene. With 1 base removed from V and 5 bases from J, the gap between germline ends came to 11 bases. The CDR3 loop spans 14 amino acids. CDR1 LGHNT and CDR2 FRNRAP come from the germline V gene. As DNA, the CDR3 is TGTGCTAGTGGTTTGGGACGGTCGGGGACTGAAGCTTTCTTT. Translating it yields CASGLGRSGTEAFF.